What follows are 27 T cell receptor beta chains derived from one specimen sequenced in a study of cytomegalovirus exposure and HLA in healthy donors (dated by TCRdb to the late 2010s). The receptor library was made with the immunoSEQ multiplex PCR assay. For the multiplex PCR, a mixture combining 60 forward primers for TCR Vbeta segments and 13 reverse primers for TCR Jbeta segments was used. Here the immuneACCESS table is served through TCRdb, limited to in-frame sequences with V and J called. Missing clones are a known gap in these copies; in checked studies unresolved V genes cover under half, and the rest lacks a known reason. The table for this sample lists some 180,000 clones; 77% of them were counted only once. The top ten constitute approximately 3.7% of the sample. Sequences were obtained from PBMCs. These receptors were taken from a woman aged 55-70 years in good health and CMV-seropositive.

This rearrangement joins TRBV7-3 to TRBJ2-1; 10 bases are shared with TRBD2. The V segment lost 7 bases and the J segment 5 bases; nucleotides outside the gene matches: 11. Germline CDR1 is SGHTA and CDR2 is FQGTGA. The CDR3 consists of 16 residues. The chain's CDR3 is CASNASGGNLNNEQFF. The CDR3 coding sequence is TGTGCCAGCAACGCTAGCGGGGGTAACTTGAACAATGAGCAGTTCTTC.

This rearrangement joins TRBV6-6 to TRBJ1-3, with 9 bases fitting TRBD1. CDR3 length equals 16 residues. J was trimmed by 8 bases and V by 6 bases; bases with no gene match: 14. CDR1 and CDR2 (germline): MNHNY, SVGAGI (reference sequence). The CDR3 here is CASRRQGDRRDDTIYF. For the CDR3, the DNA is TGTGCCAGCAGGAGACAGGGGGATAGGAGGGATGACACCATATATTTT.

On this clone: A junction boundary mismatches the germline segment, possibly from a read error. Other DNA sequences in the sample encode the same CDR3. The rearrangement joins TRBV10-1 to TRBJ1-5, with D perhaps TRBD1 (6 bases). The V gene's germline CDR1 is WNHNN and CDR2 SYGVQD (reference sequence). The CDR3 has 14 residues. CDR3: CASPRGISNQPQHF. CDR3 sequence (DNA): TGCGCCAGCCCCAGGGGTATAAGCAATCAGCCCCAGCACTTT.

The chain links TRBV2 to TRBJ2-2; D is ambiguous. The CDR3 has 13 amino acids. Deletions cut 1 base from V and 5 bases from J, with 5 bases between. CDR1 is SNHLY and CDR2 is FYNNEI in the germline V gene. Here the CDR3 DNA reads TGTGCCAGCAGTGAAGGGCAGACCGGGGAGCTGTTTTTT. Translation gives CASSEGQTGELFF. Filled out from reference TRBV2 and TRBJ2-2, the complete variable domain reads EPEVTQTPSHQVTQMGQEVILRCVPISNHLYFYWYRQILGQKVEFLVSFYNNEISEKSEIFDDQFSVERPDGSNFTLKIRSTKLEDSAMYFCASSEGQTGELFFGEGSRLTVL.

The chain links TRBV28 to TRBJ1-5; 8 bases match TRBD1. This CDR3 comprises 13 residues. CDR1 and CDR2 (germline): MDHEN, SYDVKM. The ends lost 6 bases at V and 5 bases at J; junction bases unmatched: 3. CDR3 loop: CASRGQGDQPQHF. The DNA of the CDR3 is TGTGCCAGCAGAGGACAGGGAGATCAGCCCCAGCATTTT.

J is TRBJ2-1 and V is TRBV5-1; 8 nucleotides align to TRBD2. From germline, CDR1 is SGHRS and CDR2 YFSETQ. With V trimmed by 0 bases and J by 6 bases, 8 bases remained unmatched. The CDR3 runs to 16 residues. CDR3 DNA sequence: TGCGCCAGCAGCTTGGAAGGGACTAGGATCGGCAATGAGCAGTTCTTC. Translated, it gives CASSLEGTRIGNEQFF.

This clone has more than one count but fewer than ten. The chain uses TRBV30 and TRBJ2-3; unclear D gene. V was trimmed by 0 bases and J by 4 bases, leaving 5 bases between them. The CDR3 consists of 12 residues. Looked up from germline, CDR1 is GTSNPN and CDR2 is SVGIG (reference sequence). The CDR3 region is CAWSVTADTQYF. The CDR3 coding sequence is TGTGCCTGGAGTGTAACAGCAGATACGCAGTATTTT.

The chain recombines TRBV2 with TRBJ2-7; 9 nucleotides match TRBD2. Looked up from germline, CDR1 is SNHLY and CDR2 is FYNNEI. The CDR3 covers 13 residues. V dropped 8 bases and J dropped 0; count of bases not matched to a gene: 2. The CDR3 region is CASLTSGSYEQYF. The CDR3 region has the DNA TGTGCCAGCCTGACTAGCGGCTCCTACGAGCAGTACTTC.

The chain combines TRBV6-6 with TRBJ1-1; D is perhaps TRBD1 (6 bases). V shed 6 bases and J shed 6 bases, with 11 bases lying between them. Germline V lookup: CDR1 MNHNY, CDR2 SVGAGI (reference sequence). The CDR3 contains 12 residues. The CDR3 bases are TGTGCCAGCAGCTCACAGGGCGCTGAAGCTTTCTTT. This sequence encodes CASSSQGAEAFF.

Written as DNA, the CDR3 is TGTGCCAGCAGTTCACCCGGGACAGGGCACTACGAGCAGTACTTC. Protein: CASSSPGTGHYEQYF. This rearrangement joins TRBV6-5 to TRBJ2-7, with 9 bases lining up with TRBD1. CDR1 is MNHEY, CDR2 SVGAGI, per germline. The CDR3 totals 15 residues. Trimming at V came to 4 bases and at J to 3 bases, leaving 7 bases not matched to a gene.

CDR3 nucleotides: TGTGCCAGCAGTTCGAGGGGGGGCCGGAACGAGCAGTACTTC. It yields the protein CASSSRGGRNEQYF. V and J are TRBV28 and TRBJ2-7, with D possibly matching TRBD2 (7 bases). This CDR3 is built from 14 residues. Trimming removed 4 bases from V and 5 bases from J, with 15 bases in between. CDR1 and CDR2 from the germline V gene are MDHEN and SYDVKM.

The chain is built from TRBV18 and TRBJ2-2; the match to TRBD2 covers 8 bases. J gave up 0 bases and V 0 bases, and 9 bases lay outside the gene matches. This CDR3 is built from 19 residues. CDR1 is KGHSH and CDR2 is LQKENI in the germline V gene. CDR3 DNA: TGTGCCAGCTCACCACCGGTAGTAGCGGGGACCGCGAACACCGGGGAGCTGTTTTTT. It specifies CASSPPVVAGTANTGELFF.

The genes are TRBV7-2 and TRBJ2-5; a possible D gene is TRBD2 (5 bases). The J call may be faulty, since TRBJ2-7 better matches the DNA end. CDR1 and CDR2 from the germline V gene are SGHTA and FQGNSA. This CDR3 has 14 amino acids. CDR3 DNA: TGTGCCAGCAGCTTATTGGGAGACCGCTACGAGCAGTACTTC. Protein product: CASSLLGDRYEQYF.

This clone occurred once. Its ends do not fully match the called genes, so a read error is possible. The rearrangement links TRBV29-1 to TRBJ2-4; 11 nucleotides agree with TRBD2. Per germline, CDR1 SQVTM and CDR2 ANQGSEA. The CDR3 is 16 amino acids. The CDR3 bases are TGCAGCGTTGATGGGATTAGCGGGGGGGGGAAAAACAGTCAGTACTTC. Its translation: CSVDGISGGGKNSQYF.

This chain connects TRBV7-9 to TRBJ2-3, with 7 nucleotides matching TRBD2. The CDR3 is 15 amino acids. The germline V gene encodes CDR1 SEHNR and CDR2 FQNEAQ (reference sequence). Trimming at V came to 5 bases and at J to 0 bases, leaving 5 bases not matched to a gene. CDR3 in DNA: TGTGCCAGCAGCCCCAGCGGGATTAGCACAGATACGCAGTATTTT. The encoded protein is CASSPSGISTDTQYF.

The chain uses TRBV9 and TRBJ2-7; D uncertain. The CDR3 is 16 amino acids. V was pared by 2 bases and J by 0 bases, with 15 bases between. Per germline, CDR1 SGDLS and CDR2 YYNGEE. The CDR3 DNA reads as TGTGCCAGCAGCGTGACGTCGACGGAGCCCTCCTACGAGCAGTACTTC. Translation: CASSVTSTEPSYEQYF. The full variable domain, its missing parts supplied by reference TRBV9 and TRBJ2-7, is DSGVTQTPKHLITATGQRVTLRCSPRSGDLSVYWYQQSLDQGLQFLIQYYNGEERAKGNILERFSAQQFPDLHSELNLSSLELGDSALYFCASSVTSTEPSYEQYFGPGTRLTVT.

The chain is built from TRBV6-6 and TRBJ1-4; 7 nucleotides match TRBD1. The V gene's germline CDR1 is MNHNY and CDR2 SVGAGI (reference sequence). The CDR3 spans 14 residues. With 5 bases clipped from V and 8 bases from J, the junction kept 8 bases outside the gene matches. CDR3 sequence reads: CASSHRGVGEKLFF. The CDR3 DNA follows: TGTGCCAGCAGTCACAGGGGAGTTGGGGAAAAACTGTTTTTT.

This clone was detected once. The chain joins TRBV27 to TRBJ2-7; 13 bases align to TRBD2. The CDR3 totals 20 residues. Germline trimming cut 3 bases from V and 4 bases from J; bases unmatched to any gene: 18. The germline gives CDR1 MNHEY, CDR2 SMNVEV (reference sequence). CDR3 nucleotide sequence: TGTGCCAGCAGTTTTCAGCGCCCCCGACGGGGACTAGCGGGACTTTACGAGCAGTACTTC. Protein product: CASSFQRPRRGLAGLYEQYF.

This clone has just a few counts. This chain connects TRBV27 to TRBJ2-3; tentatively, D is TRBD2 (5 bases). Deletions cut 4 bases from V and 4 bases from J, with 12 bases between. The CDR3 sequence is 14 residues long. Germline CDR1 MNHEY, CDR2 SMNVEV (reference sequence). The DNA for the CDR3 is TGTGCCAGCAGTTCGGGGAGTGCGGCAGATACGCAGTATTTT. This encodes CASSSGSAADTQYF.

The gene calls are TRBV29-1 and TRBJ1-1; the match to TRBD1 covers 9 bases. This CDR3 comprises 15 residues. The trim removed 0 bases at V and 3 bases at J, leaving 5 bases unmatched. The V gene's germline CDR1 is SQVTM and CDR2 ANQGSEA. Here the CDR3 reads CSVEDDRDRDTEAFF. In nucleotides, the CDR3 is TGCAGCGTTGAAGATGACAGGGACAGGGACACTGAAGCTTTCTTT.

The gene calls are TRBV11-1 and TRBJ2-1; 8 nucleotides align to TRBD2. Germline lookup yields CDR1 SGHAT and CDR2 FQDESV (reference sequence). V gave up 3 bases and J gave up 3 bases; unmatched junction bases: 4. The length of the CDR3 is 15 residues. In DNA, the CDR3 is TGTGCCAGCAGCTTTAGCGGGAATATCTACAATGAGCAGTTCTTC. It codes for CASSFSGNIYNEQFF.

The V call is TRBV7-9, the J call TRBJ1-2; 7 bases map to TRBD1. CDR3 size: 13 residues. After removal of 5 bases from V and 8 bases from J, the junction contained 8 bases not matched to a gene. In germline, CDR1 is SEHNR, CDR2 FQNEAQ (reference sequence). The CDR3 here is CASSIAGTEGYTF. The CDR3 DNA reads TGTGCCAGCAGCATCGCCGGGACAGAAGGCTACACCTTC.

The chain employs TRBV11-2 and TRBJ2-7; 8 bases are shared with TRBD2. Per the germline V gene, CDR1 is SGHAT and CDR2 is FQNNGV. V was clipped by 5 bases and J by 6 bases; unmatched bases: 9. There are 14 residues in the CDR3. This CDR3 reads CASSQLADVGEQYF. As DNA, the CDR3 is TGTGCCAGCAGCCAACTAGCGGATGTCGGCGAGCAGTACTTC. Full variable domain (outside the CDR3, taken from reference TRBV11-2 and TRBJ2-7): EAGVAQSPRYKIIEKRQSVAFWCNPISGHATLYWYQQILGQGPKLLIQFQNNGVVDDSQLPKDRFSAERLKGVDSTLKIQPAKLEDSAVYLCASSQLADVGEQYFGPGTRLTVT.

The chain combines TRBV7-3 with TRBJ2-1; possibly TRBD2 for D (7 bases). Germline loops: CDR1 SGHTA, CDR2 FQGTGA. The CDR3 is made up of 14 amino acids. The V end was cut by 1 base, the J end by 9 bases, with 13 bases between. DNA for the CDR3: TGTGCCAGCAGCTTAAATCCGGGGGGCGTTGAGCAGTTCTTC. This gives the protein CASSLNPGGVEQFF.

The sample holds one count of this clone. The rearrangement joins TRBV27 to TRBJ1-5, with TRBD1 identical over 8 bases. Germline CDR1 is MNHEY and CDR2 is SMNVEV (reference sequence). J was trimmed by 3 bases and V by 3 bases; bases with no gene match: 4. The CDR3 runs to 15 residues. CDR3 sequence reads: CASSLYRGDNQPQHF. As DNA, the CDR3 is TGTGCCAGCAGTTTGTACAGGGGGGACAATCAGCCCCAGCATTTT.

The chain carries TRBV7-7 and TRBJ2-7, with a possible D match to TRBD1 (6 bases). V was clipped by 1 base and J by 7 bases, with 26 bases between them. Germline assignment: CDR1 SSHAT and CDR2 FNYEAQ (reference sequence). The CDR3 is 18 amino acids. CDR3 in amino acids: CASSLDRLATGIFREQYF. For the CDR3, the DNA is TGTGCCAGCAGCTTAGACAGGCTGGCTACAGGGATCTTTAGGGAGCAGTACTTC.

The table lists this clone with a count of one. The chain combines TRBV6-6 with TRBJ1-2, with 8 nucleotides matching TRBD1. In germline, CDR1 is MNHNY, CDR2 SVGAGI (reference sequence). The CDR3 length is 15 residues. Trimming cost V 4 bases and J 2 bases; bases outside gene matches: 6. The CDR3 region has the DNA TGTGCCAGCAGTTGGGGGAGGACAGGGAACTATGGCTACACCTTC. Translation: CASSWGRTGNYGYTF.